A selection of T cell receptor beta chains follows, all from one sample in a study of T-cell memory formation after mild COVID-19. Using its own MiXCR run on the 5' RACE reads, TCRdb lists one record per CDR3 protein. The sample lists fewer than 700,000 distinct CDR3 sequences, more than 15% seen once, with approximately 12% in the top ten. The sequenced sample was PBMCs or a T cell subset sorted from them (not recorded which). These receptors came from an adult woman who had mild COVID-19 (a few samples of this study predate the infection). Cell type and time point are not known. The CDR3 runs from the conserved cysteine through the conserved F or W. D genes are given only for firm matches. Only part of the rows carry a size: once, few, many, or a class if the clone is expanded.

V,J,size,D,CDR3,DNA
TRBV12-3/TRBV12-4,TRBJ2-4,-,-,CASSLRQGTNKNIQYF,TGTGCCAGCAGTTTACGACAAGGGACAAACAAAAACATTCAGTACTTC
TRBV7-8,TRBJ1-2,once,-,CASRSGRDTGYTF,TGTGCCAGCAGATCGGGCAGGGATACGGGCTACACCTTC
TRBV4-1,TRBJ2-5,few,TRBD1,CASSQEPFLGQQETQYF,TGCGCCAGCAGCCAAGAACCGTTTTTGGGACAGCAAGAGACCCAGTACTTC
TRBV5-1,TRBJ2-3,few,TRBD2,CASSSTGLGADTQYF,TGCGCCAGCAGCAGTACGGGACTAGGTGCAGATACGCAGTATTTT
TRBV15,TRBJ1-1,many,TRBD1,CATSRDLTGVTEAFF,TGTGCCACCAGCAGAGATCTGACAGGGGTGACTGAAGCTTTCTTT
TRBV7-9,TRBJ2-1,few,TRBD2,CASSFGTSGISYNEQFF,TGTGCCAGCAGCTTCGGGACTAGCGGGATCTCCTACAATGAGCAGTTCTTC
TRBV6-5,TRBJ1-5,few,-,CASRTGYSNQPQHF,TGTGCCAGCAGGACAGGTTATAGCAATCAGCCCCAGCATTTT
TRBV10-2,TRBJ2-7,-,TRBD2,CASRTYTSGGAYEQYF,TGCGCCAGCAGAACTTATACTAGCGGGGGGGCCTACGAGCAGTACTTC
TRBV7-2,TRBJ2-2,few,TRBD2,CASSLAFLLVAGEYTGELFF,TGTGCCAGCAGCTTAGCTTTCCTACTAGTAGCGGGGGAGTACACCGGGGAGCTGTTTTTT
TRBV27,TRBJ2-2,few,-,CASSPSTGPGGTGELFF,TGTGCCAGCAGTCCCTCTACAGGCCCCGGGGGAACCGGGGAGCTGTTTTTT
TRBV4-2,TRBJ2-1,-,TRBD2,CASSQDQSGGANEQFF,TGTGCCAGCAGCCAAGATCAGAGCGGGGGGGCTAATGAGCAGTTCTTC
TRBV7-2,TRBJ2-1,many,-,CASSLISSGFGNNEQFF,TGTGCCAGCAGCTTAATCTCTTCGGGTTTCGGGAATAATGAGCAGTTCTTC
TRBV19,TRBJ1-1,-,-,CASSAGMLRNTEAFF,TGTGCCAGTAGTGCCGGTATGTTACGGAACACTGAAGCTTTCTTT
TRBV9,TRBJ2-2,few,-,CASSVATTGELFF,TGTGCCAGCAGCGTAGCAACGACCGGGGAGCTGTTTTTT
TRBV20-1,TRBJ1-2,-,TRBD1,CSARIRDRGINYGYTF,TGCAGTGCTAGAATCCGGGACAGGGGGATCAACTATGGCTACACCTTC
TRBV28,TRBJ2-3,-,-,CASSTNRAGGTDTQYF,TGTGCCAGCAGCACGAACAGGGCGGGGGGCACAGATACGCAGTATTTT
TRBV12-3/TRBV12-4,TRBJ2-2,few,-,CASSLQGPPNTGELFF,TGTGCCAGCAGCCTACAGGGACCCCCGAACACCGGGGAGCTGTTTTTT
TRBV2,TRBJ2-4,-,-,CASSTGIPYF,TGTGCCAGCAGTACAGGGATCCCGTACTTC
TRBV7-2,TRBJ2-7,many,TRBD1,CASSAAPGTGGEQYF,TGTGCCAGCAGCGCAGCCCCCGGGACAGGGGGCGAGCAGTACTTC
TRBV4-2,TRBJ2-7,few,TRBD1,CASSQPGQGAREQYF,TGTGCCAGCAGCCAGCCGGGACAGGGGGCTCGGGAGCAGTACTTC
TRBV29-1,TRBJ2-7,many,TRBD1,CSVRDRVGYEQYF,TGCAGCGTTAGGGACAGGGTGGGCTACGAGCAGTACTTC
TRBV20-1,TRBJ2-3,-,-,CSAARGGAHEQYF,TGCAGTGCTGCCCGGGGTGGCGCACACGAGCAGTATTTT
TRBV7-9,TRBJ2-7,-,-,CASSPPDRPYEQYF,TGTGCCAGCAGCCCCCCGGACAGACCGTACGAGCAGTACTTC
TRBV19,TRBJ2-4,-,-,CATTDRSAKNIQYF,TGTGCCACCACGGACAGATCAGCCAAAAACATTCAGTACTTC
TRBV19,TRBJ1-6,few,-,CASSPRRPGSPLHF,TGTGCCAGTAGCCCCCGGAGGCCGGGATCACCCCTCCACTTT
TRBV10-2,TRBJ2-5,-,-,CASSESGETQYF,TGCGCCAGCAGTGAGTCGGGCGAGACCCAGTACTTC
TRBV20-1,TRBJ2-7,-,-,CSASQGSSSYEQYF,TGCAGTGCTTCGCAGGGTAGTAGCTCCTACGAGCAGTACTTC
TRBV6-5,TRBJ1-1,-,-,CASSWDPQGSRIGFF,TGTGCCAGCAGTTGGGACCCCCAGGGATCTCGTATCGGTTTCTTT
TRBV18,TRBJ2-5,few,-,CASSSTVTVKETQYF,TGTGCCAGCTCATCTACCGTGACAGTGAAGGAGACCCAGTACTTC
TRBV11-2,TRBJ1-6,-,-,CASSLEGLSNSPLHF,TGTGCCAGCAGCTTGGAGGGACTGAGTAATTCACCCCTCCACTTT
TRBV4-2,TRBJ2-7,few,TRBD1,CASSQDRTGDPEQYF,TGTGCCAGCAGCCAAGATAGGACAGGGGATCCCGAGCAGTACTTC
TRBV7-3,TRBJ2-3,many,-,CASSLGGDTDTQYF,TGTGCCAGCAGCTTAGGTGGCGACACAGATACGCAGTATTTT
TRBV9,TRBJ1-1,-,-,CASSSAGGHYTEAFF,TGTGCCAGCAGCTCAGCGGGGGGGCATTACACTGAAGCTTTCTTT
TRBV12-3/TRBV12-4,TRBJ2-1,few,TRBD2,CASSLLAASGEQFF,TGTGCCAGCAGTTTACTAGCGGCATCCGGTGAGCAGTTCTTC
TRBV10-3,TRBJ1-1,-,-,CAISEWRSGPLNTEAFF,TGTGCCATCAGTGAGTGGCGGTCAGGGCCTCTGAACACTGAAGCTTTCTTT
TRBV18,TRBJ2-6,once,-,CASSSPALSGANVLTF,TGTGCCAGCTCATCGCCGGCCCTCTCTGGGGCCAACGTCCTGACTTTC
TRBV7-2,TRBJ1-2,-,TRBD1,CASSPPQGFGYGYTF,TGTGCCAGCAGCCCCCCACAGGGGTTTGGCTATGGCTACACCTTC
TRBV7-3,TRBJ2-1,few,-,CASSLGAVLNEQFF,TGTGCCAGCAGCTTAGGGGCGGTTCTTAATGAGCAGTTCTTC
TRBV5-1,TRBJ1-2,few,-,CASSLGDSYGYTF,TGCGCCAGCAGCTTGGGGGATAGCTATGGCTACACCTTC
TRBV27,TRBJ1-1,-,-,CASSFGRTLNTEAFF,TGTGCCAGCAGTTTTGGAAGGACACTGAACACTGAAGCTTTCTTT
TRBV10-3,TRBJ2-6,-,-,CAISELGANSGANVLTF,TGTGCCATCAGTGAGTTGGGAGCCAACTCTGGGGCCAACGTCCTGACTTTC
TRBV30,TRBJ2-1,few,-,CAWERLRGPLNEQFF,TGTGCCTGGGAACGCCTGCGGGGCCCGCTCAATGAGCAGTTCTTC
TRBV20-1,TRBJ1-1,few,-,CSASGPPKGPEAFF,TGCAGTGCTAGCGGGCCTCCTAAGGGCCCTGAAGCTTTCTTT
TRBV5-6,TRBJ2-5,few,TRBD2,CASSVAGGFQETQYF,TGTGCCAGCAGCGTAGCGGGGGGCTTCCAAGAGACCCAGTACTTC
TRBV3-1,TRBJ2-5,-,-,CASTDQGSRETQYF,TGTGCCAGCACCGATCAGGGGAGTCGGGAGACCCAGTACTTC
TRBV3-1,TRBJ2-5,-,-,CASSQVRETQYF,TGTGCCAGCAGCCAAGTCAGAGAGACCCAGTACTTC
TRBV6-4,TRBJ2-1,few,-,CASSESTSPYNEQFF,TGTGCCAGCAGTGAAAGTACTAGCCCGTACAATGAGCAGTTCTTC
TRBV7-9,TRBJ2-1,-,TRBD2,CASSLSLAGNNEQFF,TGTGCCAGCAGCTTAAGTCTAGCGGGAAACAATGAGCAGTTCTTC
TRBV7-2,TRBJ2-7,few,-,CASSLRPPDYEQYF,TGTGCCAGCAGCTTAAGACCCCCGGACTACGAGCAGTACTTC